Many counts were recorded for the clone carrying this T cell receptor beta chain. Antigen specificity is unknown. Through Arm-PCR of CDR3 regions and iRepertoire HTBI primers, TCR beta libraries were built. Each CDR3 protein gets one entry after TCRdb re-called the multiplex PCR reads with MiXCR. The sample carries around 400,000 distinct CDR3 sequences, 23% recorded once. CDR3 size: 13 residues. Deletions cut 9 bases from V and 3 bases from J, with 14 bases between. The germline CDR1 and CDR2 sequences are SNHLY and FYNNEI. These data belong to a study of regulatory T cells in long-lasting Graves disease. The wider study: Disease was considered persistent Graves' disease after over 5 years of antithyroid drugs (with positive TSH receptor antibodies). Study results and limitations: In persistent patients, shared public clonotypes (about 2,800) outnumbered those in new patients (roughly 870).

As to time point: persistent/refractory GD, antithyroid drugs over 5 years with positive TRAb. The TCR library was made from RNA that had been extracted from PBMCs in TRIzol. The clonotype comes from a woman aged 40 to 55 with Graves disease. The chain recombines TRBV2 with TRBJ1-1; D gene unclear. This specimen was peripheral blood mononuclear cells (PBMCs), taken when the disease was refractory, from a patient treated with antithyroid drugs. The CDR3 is CASSAEKDTEAFF. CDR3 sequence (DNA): TGTGCCAGTTCGGCGGAGAAAGACACTGAAGCTTTCTTT. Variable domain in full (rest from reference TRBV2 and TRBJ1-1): EPEVTQTPSHQVTQMGQEVILRCVPISNHLYFYWYRQILGQKVEFLVSFYNNEISEKSEIFDDQFSVERPDGSNFTLKIRSTKLEDSAMYFCASSAEKDTEAFFGQGTRLTVV.